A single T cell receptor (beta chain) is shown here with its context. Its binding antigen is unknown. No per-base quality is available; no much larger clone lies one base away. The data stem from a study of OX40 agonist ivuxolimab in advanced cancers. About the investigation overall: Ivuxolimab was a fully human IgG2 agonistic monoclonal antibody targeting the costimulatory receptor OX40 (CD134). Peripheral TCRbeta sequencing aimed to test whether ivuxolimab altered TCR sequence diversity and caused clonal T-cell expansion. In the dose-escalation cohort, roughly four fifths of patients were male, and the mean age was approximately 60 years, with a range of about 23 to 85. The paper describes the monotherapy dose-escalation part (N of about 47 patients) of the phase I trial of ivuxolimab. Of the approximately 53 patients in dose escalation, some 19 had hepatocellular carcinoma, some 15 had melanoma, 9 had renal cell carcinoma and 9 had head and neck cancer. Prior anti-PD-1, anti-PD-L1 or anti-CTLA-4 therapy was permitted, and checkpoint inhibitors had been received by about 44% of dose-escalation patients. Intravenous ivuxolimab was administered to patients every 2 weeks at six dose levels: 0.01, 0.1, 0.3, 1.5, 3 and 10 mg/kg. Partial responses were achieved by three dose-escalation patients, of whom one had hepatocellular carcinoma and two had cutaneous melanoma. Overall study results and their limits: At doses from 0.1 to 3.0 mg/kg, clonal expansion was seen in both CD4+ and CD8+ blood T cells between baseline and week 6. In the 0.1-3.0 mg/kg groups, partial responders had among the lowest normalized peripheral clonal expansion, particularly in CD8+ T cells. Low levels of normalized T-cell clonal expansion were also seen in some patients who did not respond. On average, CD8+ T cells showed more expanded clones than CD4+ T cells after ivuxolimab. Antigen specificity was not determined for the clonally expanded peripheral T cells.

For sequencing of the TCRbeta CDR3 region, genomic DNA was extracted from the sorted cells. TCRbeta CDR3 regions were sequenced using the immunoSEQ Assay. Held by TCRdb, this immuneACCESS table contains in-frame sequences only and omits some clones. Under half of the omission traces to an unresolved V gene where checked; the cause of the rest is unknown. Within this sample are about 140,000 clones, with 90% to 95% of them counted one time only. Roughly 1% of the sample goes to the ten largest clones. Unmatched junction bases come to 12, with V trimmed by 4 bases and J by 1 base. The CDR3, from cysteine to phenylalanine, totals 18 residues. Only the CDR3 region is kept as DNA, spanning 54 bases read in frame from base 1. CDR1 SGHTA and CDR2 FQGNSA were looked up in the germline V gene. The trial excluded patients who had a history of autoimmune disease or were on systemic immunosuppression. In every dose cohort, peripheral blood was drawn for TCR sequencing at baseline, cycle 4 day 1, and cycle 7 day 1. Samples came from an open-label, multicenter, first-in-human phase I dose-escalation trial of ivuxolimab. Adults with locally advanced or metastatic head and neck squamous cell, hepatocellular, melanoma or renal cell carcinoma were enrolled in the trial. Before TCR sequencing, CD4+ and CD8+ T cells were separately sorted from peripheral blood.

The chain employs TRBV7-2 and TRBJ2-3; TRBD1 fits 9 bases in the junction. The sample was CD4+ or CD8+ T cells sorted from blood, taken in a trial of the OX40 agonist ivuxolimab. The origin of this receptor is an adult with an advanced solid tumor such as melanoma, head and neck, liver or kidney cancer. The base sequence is TGTGCCAGCAGCTCCAACCTAGTGACAGGGGGAGGCACAGATACGCAGTATTTT. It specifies CASSSNLVTGGGTDTQYF.